These 32 T cell receptor beta chains were all obtained from the same sample, sequenced in a study of post-analysis software for immune sequencing data. General study points: In patients, TRBV5-6, TRBV5-1 and TRBV20-1 belonged to roughly five TRBV segments found more frequently than in controls.

Antigen specificity for these receptors is unknown. cDNA libraries for TCR beta contained unique molecular identifiers. TCRdb reanalysed the PCR reads using MiXCR and keeps one entry per CDR3 protein. This sample carries fewer than 850,000 distinct CDR3 sequences, roughly 27% of them seen once, and the ten largest clones take around 0.6%. The sample was blood. The receptors here all came from a girl between 10 and 17 years old with multiple sclerosis.

V usage is TRBV20-1 and J usage is TRBJ2-5; 14 bases match TRBD2. Near its end, the DNA agrees better with TRBJ2-7, so the J call may be wrong. CDR3 length equals 18 residues. The germline V gene encodes CDR1 DFQATT and CDR2 SNEGSKA (reference sequence). Here the CDR3 DNA reads TGCAGTGCTAGAGATGCCGGGACTAGCGGGAGTCTCGGGTCCGAGCAGTACTTC. Its translation is CSARDAGTSGSLGSEQYF.

The V and J genes are TRBV12-3 or TRBV12-4 and TRBJ1-2; 10 bases line up with TRBD1. V was pared by 2 bases and J by 2 bases, with 5 bases of the junction left unmatched. The CDR3 is 16 residues long. CDR3 sequence: CASSLTGQGTNYGYTF. The CDR3 region has the DNA TGTGCCAGCAGTTTAACGGGACAGGGGACGAACTATGGCTACACCTTC.

In its sample, this clonotype was seen a few times. The chain joins TRBV5-1 to TRBJ2-7; D remains unclear. The CDR3 length is 12 residues. V was pared by 0 bases and J by 6 bases, with 7 bases between. Germline CDR1 is SGHRS and CDR2 is YFSETQ. The CDR3 DNA sequence: TGCGCCAGCAGCTTGGATCTCCTCGAGCAGTACTTC. This encodes CASSLDLLEQYF. Full variable domain (rest looked up from reference TRBV5-1 and TRBJ2-7): KAGVTQTPRYLIKTRGQQVTLSCSPISGHRSVSWYQQTPGQGLQFLFEYFSETQRNKGNFPGRFSGRQFSNSRSEMNVSTLELGDSALYLCASSLDLLEQYFGPGTRLTVT.

This clonotype was observed a few times. The chain recombines TRBV20-1 with TRBJ1-1, with D unresolved. The CDR3 is 11 amino acids. V lost 3 bases and J 6 bases, leaving 8 bases between the germline ends. CDR1 DFQATT and CDR2 SNEGSKA come from the germline V gene (reference sequence). CDR3 loop: CSASRIPEAFF. In DNA form, the CDR3 reads TGCAGTGCTAGTAGAATCCCTGAAGCTTTCTTT.

The gene calls are TRBV29-1 and TRBJ1-1; D is possibly TRBD1 (6 bases). The CDR3 has 14 amino acids. CDR1 and CDR2 (germline): SQVTM, ANQGSEA. With 4 bases removed from V and 3 bases from J, the gap between germline ends came to 15 bases. Here the CDR3 DNA reads TGCAGCGTTGGACAGGTAGCGTTTCACACTGAAGCTTTCTTT. This encodes CSVGQVAFHTEAFF.

This clonotype showed up just a few times. The chain is built from TRBV20-1 and TRBJ1-5; D not certain. The CDR3 length is 15 residues. V dropped 3 bases and J dropped 4 bases, with 16 bases sitting between them. Germline values: CDR1 DFQATT, CDR2 SNEGSKA (reference sequence). The CDR3 sequence: CSARPLVGSNQPQHF. The CDR3 DNA sequence: TGCAGTGCTAGGCCCCTGGTGGGTAGTAATCAGCCCCAGCATTTT.

The chain recombines TRBV7-2 with TRBJ1-5; D is possibly TRBD1 (5 bases). This CDR3 region has 18 residues. Germline CDR1 SGHTA, CDR2 FQGNSA. The germline V and J ends were trimmed by 1 base and 2 bases, with 18 bases remaining between them. The CDR3 DNA reads as TGTGCCAGCAGCTTAGTGGTGGGGGGGGTCGGGGGCAATCAGCCCCAGCATTTT. Translation: CASSLVVGGVGGNQPQHF. The full variable domain, in which reference TRBV7-2 and TRBJ1-5 provide the parts outside the CDR3, is GAGVSQSPSNKVTEKGKDVELRCDPISGHTALYWYRQSLGQGLEFLIYFQGNSAPDKSGLPSDRFSAERTGGSVSTLTIQRTQQEDSAVYLCASSLVVGGVGGNQPQHFGDGTRLSIL.

This clonotype was recorded a few times. This chain joins TRBV6-2 or TRBV6-3 and TRBJ2-1; 7 bases match TRBD2. Germline assignment: CDR1 MNHEY and CDR2 SVGEGT. The CDR3 extends over 15 amino acids. V lost 2 bases, J lost 11 bases, and 12 bases stayed unmatched. The CDR3 nucleotides read TGTGCCAGCAGTTACGGGCGGGGGAGAGACAAAAAGCAGTTCTTC. Translated: CASSYGRGRDKKQFF.

The CDR3 DNA reads TGCAGCGTTGAGGGGACAGGGTTAGATACGCAGTATTTT. The encoded protein is CSVEGTGLDTQYF. The chain carries TRBV29-1 and TRBJ2-3, with 9 bases lining up with TRBD1. The germline V gene has CDR1 SQVTM and CDR2 ANQGSEA. After removal of 3 bases from V and 5 bases from J, the junction contained 3 bases not matched to a gene. This CDR3 spans 13 amino acids.

V is TRBV7-2 and J is TRBJ1-5; perhaps TRBD1 as D (5 bases). V was trimmed by 2 bases and J by 2 bases, leaving 13 bases between them. This CDR3 is built from 16 residues. The germline V gene has CDR1 SGHTA and CDR2 FQGNSA. Here the CDR3 DNA reads TGTGCCAGCAGCTTATGGGGGAGCGGAGGCAATCAGCCCCAGCATTTT. Its protein is CASSLWGSGGNQPQHF.

This clonotype was seen a handful of times. The chain combines TRBV2 with TRBJ1-5, with 7 bases matching TRBD1. Trimming removed 3 bases from V and 3 bases from J; junction bases left unmatched: 5. CDR3 length: 15 residues. The germline gives CDR1 SNHLY, CDR2 FYNNEI. In nucleotides, the CDR3 is TGTGCCAGCAGTGACTCACAGGGGAACAATCAGCCCCAGCATTTT. Translated, it gives CASSDSQGNNQPQHF.

V and J are TRBV2 and TRBJ1-2; 8 positions match TRBD1. There are 14 residues in the CDR3. The V gene's germline CDR1 is SNHLY and CDR2 FYNNEI. J lost 5 bases, V lost 3 bases, and 5 bases had no gene match. The CDR3 coding sequence is TGTGCCAGCAGTGACCCAGGGGGCGCATATGGCTACACCTTC. Translation: CASSDPGGAYGYTF.

This chain joins TRBV12-3 or TRBV12-4 and TRBJ1-5, with unresolved D. The CDR3 runs 14 residues. The V end lost 0 bases, the J end lost 6 bases, and 9 bases lay between the germline ends. CDR3 nucleotides: TGTGCCAGCAGTTTAGCGCACGGGTTTCAGCCCCAGCATTTT. Protein product: CASSLAHGFQPQHF.

The genes are TRBV25-1 and TRBJ1-2, with no clear D. This CDR3 has 16 residues. Looked up from germline, CDR1 is MGHDK and CDR2 is SYGVNS. Trimming stripped 4 bases from V and 3 bases from J, with 18 bases between. In DNA form, the CDR3 reads TGTGCCAGCAGTGCCCCTTTTGAGGAGACTTACTATGGCTACACCTTC. Translating it yields CASSAPFEETYYGYTF.

V usage is TRBV20-1 and J usage is TRBJ1-1; D is uncertain. Trimming removed 6 bases from V and 0 bases from J, with 11 bases in between. Germline V lookup: CDR1 DFQATT, CDR2 SNEGSKA (reference sequence). The CDR3 is 13 residues long. The CDR3 DNA reads as TGCAGTGCAGGGCCTACAGTGAACACTGAAGCTTTCTTT. As protein: CSAGPTVNTEAFF.

The V and J genes are TRBV5-1 and TRBJ1-2; D perhaps matches TRBD1 (6 bases). CDR3 length equals 14 residues. Trimming took 4 bases from V and 7 from J, leaving 17 bases between them. Germline V CDR1 and CDR2: SGHRS, YFSETQ. The chain's CDR3 is CASSPRDTRFGYTF. The CDR3 DNA sequence: TGCGCCAGCAGCCCACGGGACACAAGATTTGGCTACACCTTC.

The chain combines TRBV7-9 with TRBJ2-7, with 8 bases aligning to TRBD2. With 0 bases clipped from V and 0 bases from J, the junction kept 4 bases outside the gene matches. Germline values: CDR1 SEHNR, CDR2 FQNEAQ (reference sequence). CDR3 length equals 16 residues. CDR3 DNA sequence: TGTGCCAGCAGCTTAGCCCCAAGCGGGAGCTCCTACGAGCAGTACTTC. Its translation: CASSLAPSGSSYEQYF. The full variable domain, its missing parts supplied by reference TRBV7-9 and TRBJ2-7, is DTGVSQNPRHKITKRGQNVTFRCDPISEHNRLYWYRQTLGQGPEFLTYFQNEAQLEKSRLLSDRFSAERPKGSFSTLEIQRTEQGDSAMYLCASSLAPSGSSYEQYFGPGTRLTVT.

This clonotype has ten or more counts. V is TRBV7-9 and J is TRBJ2-1; D may be TRBD1 (5 bases). Between the trimmed V and J ends, which lost 2 bases and 6 bases, there was a span of 5 bases. The germline V gene has CDR1 SEHNR and CDR2 FQNEAQ (reference sequence). The length of the CDR3 is 12 residues. CDR3 protein: CASSLQGNEQFF. The DNA for the CDR3 is TGTGCCAGCAGCTTACAGGGCAATGAGCAGTTCTTC.

This chain links TRBV2 with TRBJ1-2, with a weak D call TRBD1 (6 bases). Germline V gene lookup returns CDR1 SNHLY and CDR2 FYNNEI. Trimming removed 4 bases from V and 2 bases from J, with 11 bases in between. The CDR3 has 14 amino acids. The CDR3 region has the DNA TGTGCCAGCAGTGTACAGGGATTGAACTATGGCTACACCTTC. Protein sequence: CASSVQGLNYGYTF.

A few counts support this clonotype. The chain joins TRBV7-9 to TRBJ2-7; D not resolved. Germline V lookup: CDR1 SEHNR, CDR2 FQNEAQ (reference sequence). The V end lost 0 bases, the J end lost 2 bases, and 11 bases lay between the germline ends. The CDR3 runs 15 residues. The CDR3 sequence: CASSLAVGPTYEQYF. CDR3 DNA: TGTGCCAGCAGCTTAGCAGTCGGGCCTACCTACGAGCAGTACTTC. Full variable domain (remainder filled in from reference TRBV7-9 and TRBJ2-7): DTGVSQNPRHKITKRGQNVTFRCDPISEHNRLYWYRQTLGQGPEFLTYFQNEAQLEKSRLLSDRFSAERPKGSFSTLEIQRTEQGDSAMYLCASSLAVGPTYEQYFGPGTRLTVT.

A few counts support this clonotype. This sequence joins TRBV9 and TRBJ2-1, with D unresolved. Trimming stripped 4 bases from V and 6 bases from J, with 8 bases between. The CDR3 sequence is 12 residues long. Germline V CDR1 and CDR2: SGDLS, YYNGEE. The CDR3 sequence: CASSPAFNEQFF. In DNA, the CDR3 is TGTGCCAGCAGCCCAGCTTTCAATGAGCAGTTCTTC.

The chain combines TRBV6-1 with TRBJ1-1, with D hard to call. Between the trimmed V and J ends, which lost 7 bases and 7 bases, there was a span of 16 bases. Germline V gene sequence: CDR1 MNHNS, CDR2 SASEGT. The CDR3 is 13 residues long. CDR3 nucleotide sequence: TGTGCCAGCAATCCCCCGGGCTCCCATGAAGCTTTCTTT. It translates to CASNPPGSHEAFF.

V gene TRBV11-2 combines with J gene TRBJ2-1; 7 bases agree with TRBD2. CDR1 and CDR2 (germline): SGHAT, FQNNGV. The CDR3 covers 15 residues. V shed 1 base, J shed 7 bases, and the junction held 7 bases outside the gene matches. CDR3 in amino acids: CASSLVLAGENEQFF. DNA of the CDR3: TGTGCCAGCAGCTTAGTGTTGGCGGGAGAGAATGAGCAGTTCTTC.

The rearrangement joins TRBV18 to TRBJ1-4; D remains unclear. Per germline, CDR1 KGHSH and CDR2 LQKENI. The CDR3 loop spans 14 amino acids. Trimming removed 3 bases from V and 8 bases from J, with 13 bases in between. CDR3 DNA sequence: TGTGCCAGCTCACCCCCCTCAATTTCGGAAAAACTGTTTTTT. Encoded protein: CASSPPSISEKLFF.

This clonotype was counted between two and nine times. The chain joins TRBV7-2 to TRBJ1-1; D may be TRBD1 (5 bases). CDR1 SGHTA and CDR2 FQGNSA come from the germline V gene. CDR3 length: 15 residues. Trimming removed 1 base at V and 2 bases at J, with 11 bases between. CDR3 loop: CASSLEGFFNTEAFF. The CDR3 bases are TGTGCCAGCAGCTTAGAGGGGTTCTTCAACACTGAAGCTTTCTTT. Combining the CDR3 with reference TRBV7-2 and TRBJ1-1 gives the whole variable domain GAGVSQSPSNKVTEKGKDVELRCDPISGHTALYWYRQSLGQGLEFLIYFQGNSAPDKSGLPSDRFSAERTGGSVSTLTIQRTQQEDSAVYLCASSLEGFFNTEAFFGQGTRLTVV.

A few counts support this clonotype. CDR3 residues: CASSYSRGGAQYF. The CDR3 DNA is TGTGCCAGCAGTTACTCGAGGGGTGGAGCGCAGTATTTT. The chain links TRBV6-5 to TRBJ2-3, with D perhaps given as TRBD1 or TRBD2 (5 bases each). V was pared by 0 bases and J by 10 bases, with 11 bases between. Germline-derived CDR1 and CDR2 are MNHEY and SVGAGI. The CDR3 loop spans 13 amino acids.

This clonotype was seen many times. The genes are TRBV11-2 and TRBJ2-3; tentative D call: TRBD1 (6 bases). The V end lost 0 bases, the J end lost 4 bases, and 11 bases lay between the germline ends. The CDR3 is 15 residues long. From germline, CDR1 is SGHAT and CDR2 FQNNGV. CDR3 sequence reads: CASSLEGRGADTQYF. As DNA, the CDR3 is TGTGCCAGCAGCTTAGAAGGCAGGGGAGCAGATACGCAGTATTTT.

This clonotype was found a few times. This chain joins TRBV3-1 and TRBJ2-5, with 9 bases aligning to TRBD2. The CDR3 is made up of 16 amino acids. Germline-derived CDR1 and CDR2 are LGHDT and YNNKEL (reference sequence). V lost 6 bases, J lost 5 bases, and 13 bases stayed unmatched. The CDR3 nucleotides are TGTGCCAGCAGTGATGGACTAGCGCTGGATACGGAGACCCAGTACTTC. It is translated as CASSDGLALDTETQYF.

The V gene is TRBV2, the J gene TRBJ1-5; D might be TRBD1 (5 bases). The V end lost 7 bases, the J end lost 5 bases, and 18 bases lay between the germline ends. The germline V gene encodes CDR1 SNHLY and CDR2 FYNNEI. This CDR3 spans 15 amino acids. The CDR3 spells CASTPRVRGDQPQHF. Written as DNA, the CDR3 is TGTGCCAGCACCCCTAGGGTTCGGGGGGATCAGCCCCAGCATTTT. Full variable domain (remainder filled in from reference TRBV2 and TRBJ1-5): EPEVTQTPSHQVTQMGQEVILRCVPISNHLYFYWYRQILGQKVEFLVSFYNNEISEKSEIFDDQFSVERPDGSNFTLKIRSTKLEDSAMYFCASTPRVRGDQPQHFGDGTRLSIL.

The J gene is TRBJ2-6, the V gene TRBV7-8; D may match TRBD1 or TRBD2 (5 bases each). Trimming removed 5 bases from V and 0 bases from J, with 14 bases in between. CDR3 length equals 17 residues. CDR1 SGHVS and CDR2 FQNEAQ come from the germline V gene. Written as DNA, the CDR3 is TGTGCCAGCAGCAGAAAACGAGGGGACTCTGGGGCCAACGTCCTGACTTTC. Encoded protein: CASSRKRGDSGANVLTF. The full variable domain, with the rest looked up from reference TRBV7-8 and TRBJ2-6, is GAGVSQSPRYKVAKRGQDVALRCDPISGHVSLFWYQQALGQGPEFLTYFQNEAQLDKSGLPSDRFFAERPEGSVSTLKIQRTQQEDSAVYLCASSRKRGDSGANVLTFGAGSRLTVL.

This clonotype was counted between two and nine times. This rearrangement joins TRBV29-1 to TRBJ2-7; 7 bases map to TRBD1. The length of the CDR3 is 13 residues. Trimming took 7 bases from V and 6 from J; bases not matched to a gene: 12. In germline, CDR1 is SQVTM, CDR2 ANQGSEA. The CDR3 DNA is TGCAGCGCCCGACAGGGTCAAACTGCCGAGCAGTACTTC. Protein: CSARQGQTAEQYF.

This clonotype was observed a few times. The rearrangement links TRBV29-1 to TRBJ1-2; TRBD1 agrees at 7 bases. The CDR3 contains 13 residues. Per germline, CDR1 SQVTM and CDR2 ANQGSEA. J lost 4 bases, V lost 7 bases, and 9 bases had no gene match. CDR3 sequence: CSADHGTAYGYTF. The CDR3 DNA reads TGCAGCGCCGACCACGGGACAGCCTATGGCTACACCTTC.